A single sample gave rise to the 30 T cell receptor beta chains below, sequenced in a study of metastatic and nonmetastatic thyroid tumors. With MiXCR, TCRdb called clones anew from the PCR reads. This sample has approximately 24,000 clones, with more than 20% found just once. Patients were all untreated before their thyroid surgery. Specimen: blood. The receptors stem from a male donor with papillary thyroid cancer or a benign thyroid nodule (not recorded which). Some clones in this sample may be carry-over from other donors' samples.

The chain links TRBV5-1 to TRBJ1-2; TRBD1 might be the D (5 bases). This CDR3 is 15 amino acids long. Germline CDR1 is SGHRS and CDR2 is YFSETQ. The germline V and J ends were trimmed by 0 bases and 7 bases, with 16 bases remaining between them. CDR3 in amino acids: CASSLGDSRDSGYTF. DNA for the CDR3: TGCGCCAGCAGCTTGGGGGACTCACGAGATAGTGGCTACACCTTC.

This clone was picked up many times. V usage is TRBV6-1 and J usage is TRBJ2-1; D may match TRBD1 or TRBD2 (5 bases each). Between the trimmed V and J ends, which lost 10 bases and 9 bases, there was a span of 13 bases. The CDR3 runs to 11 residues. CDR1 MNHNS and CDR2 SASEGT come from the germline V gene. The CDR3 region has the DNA TGTGCCATTTCATCAGGGACTGAGCAGTTCTTC. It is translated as CAISSGTEQFF.

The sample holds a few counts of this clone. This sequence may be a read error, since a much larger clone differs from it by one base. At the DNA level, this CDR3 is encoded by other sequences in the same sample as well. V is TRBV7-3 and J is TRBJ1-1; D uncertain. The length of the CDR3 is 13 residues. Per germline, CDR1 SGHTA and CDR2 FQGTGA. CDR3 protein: CASSLDPNTEAFF. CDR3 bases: TGTGCCAGTAGCTTAGACCCGAACACTGAAGCTTTCTTT.

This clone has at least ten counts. The CDR3 DNA reads TGTGCCAGCAGCTTAAATGGTGAGACCCAGTACTTC. As protein: CASSLNGETQYF. The chain recombines TRBV7-3 with TRBJ2-5; D not certain. Germline lookup yields CDR1 SGHTA and CDR2 FQGTGA. The CDR3 contains 12 residues. The V and J ends lost 1 base and 5 bases respectively, with 5 bases between them. The full variable domain, in which reference TRBV7-3 and TRBJ2-5 provide the parts outside the CDR3, is GAGVSQTPSNKVTEKGKYVELRCDPISGHTALYWYRQSLGQGPEFLIYFQGTGAADDSGLPNDRFFAVRPEGSVSTLKIQRTERGDSAVYLCASSLNGETQYFGPGTRLLVL.

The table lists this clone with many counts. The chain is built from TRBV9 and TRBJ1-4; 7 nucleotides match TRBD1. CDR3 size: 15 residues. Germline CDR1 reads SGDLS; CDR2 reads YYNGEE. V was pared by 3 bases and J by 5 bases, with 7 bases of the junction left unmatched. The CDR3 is CASSAVQGINEKLFF. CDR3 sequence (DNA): TGTGCCAGCAGCGCCGTACAGGGGATAAATGAAAAACTGTTTTTT.

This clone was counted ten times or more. The CDR3 nucleotides are TGCAGTGCCAGGGACACTGCGCTTGCCACTGAAGCTTTCTTT. This codes for CSARDTALATEAFF. The chain joins TRBV20-1 to TRBJ1-1; tentatively, D is TRBD1 (6 bases). Looked up from germline, CDR1 is DFQATT and CDR2 is SNEGSKA (reference sequence). The CDR3 runs 14 residues. Trimming removed 6 bases from V and 4 bases from J, with 18 bases in between.

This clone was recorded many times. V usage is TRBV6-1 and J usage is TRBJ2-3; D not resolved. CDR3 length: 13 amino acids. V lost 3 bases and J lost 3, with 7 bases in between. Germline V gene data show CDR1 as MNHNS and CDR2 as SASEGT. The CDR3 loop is CASSEILTDTQYF. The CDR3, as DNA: TGTGCCAGCAGTGAGATTTTAACAGATACGCAGTATTTT.

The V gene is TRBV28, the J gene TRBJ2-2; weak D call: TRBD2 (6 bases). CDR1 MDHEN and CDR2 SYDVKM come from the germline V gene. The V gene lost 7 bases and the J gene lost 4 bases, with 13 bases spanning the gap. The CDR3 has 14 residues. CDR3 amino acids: CASNPHGGTGELFF. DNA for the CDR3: TGTGCCAGCAACCCCCACGGGGGCACCGGGGAGCTGTTTTTT.

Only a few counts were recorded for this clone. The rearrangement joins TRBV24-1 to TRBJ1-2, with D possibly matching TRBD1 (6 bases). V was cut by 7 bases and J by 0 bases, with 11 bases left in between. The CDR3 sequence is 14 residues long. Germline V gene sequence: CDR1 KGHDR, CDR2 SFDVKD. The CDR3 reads CATSKTGANYGYTF. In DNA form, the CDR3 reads TGTGCCACCAGCAAGACAGGCGCTAACTATGGCTACACCTTC.

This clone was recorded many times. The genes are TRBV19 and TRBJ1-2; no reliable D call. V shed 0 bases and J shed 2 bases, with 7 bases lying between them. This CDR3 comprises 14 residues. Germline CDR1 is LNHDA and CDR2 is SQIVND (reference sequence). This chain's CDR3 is CASSIDFPNYGYTF. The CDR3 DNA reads TGTGCCAGTAGTATAGATTTCCCAAACTATGGCTACACCTTC.

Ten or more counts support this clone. CDR3 protein: CASSRNRNQPQHF. In nucleotides, the CDR3 is TGTGCCAGCAGCCGAAACAGAAATCAGCCCCAGCATTTT. The chain recombines TRBV7-2 with TRBJ1-5, with unresolved D. The CDR3 extends over 13 amino acids. V lost 5 bases and J 4 bases, leaving 9 bases between the germline ends. The germline gives CDR1 SGHTA, CDR2 FQGNSA.

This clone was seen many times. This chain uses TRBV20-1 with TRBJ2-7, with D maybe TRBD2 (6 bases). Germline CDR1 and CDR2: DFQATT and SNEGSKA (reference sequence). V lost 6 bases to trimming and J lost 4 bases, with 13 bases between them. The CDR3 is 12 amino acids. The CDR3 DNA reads TGCAGTGCCGGGAGCGAGAGTTACGAGCAGTACTTC. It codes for CSAGSESYEQYF.

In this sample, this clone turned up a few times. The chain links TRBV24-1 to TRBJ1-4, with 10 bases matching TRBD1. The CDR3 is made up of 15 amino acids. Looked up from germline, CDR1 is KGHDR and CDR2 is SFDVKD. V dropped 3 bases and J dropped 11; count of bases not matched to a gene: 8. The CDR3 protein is CATSDPDRGAYKLFF. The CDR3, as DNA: TGTGCCACCAGTGATCCGGACAGGGGGGCCTACAAACTGTTTTTT.

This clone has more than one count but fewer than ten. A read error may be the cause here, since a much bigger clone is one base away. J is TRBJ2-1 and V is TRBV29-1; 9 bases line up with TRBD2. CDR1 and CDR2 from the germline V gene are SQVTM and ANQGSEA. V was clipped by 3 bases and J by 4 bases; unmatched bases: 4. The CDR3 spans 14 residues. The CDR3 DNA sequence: TGCAGCGTTGAGACTAGCGGATCTTACAATGAGCAGTTCTTC. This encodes CSVETSGSYNEQFF.

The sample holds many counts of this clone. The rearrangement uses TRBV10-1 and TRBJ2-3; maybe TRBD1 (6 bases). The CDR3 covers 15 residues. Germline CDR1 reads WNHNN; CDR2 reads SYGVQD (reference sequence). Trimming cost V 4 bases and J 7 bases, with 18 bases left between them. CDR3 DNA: TGCGCCAGCAGTGGAGAATTAAGGGGGTTAAATACGCAGTATTTT. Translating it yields CASSGELRGLNTQYF.

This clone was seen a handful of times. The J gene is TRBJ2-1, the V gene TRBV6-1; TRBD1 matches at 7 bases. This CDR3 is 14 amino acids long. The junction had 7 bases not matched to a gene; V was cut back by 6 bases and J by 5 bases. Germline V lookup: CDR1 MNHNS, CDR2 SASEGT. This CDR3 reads CASSRDSPDNEQFF. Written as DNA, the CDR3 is TGTGCCAGCAGCCGGGACAGCCCGGACAATGAGCAGTTCTTC.

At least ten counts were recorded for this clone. The CDR3 loop reads CSATDILGTSGSNEQFF. The CDR3 nucleotides are TGCAGTGCTACTGATATTTTAGGGACTAGCGGGAGCAATGAGCAGTTCTTC. This chain connects TRBV20-1 to TRBJ2-1, with 14 bases that match TRBD2. V gave up 4 bases and J gave up 6 bases; unmatched junction bases: 11. The CDR3 runs 17 residues. The germline V gene encodes CDR1 DFQATT and CDR2 SNEGSKA (reference sequence).

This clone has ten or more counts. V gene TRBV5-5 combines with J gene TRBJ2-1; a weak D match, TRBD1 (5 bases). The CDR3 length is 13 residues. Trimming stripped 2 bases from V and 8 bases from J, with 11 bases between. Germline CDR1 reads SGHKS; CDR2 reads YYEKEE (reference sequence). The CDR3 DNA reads TGTGCCAGCAGCTTACCAGGGTACGATGAGCAGTTCTTC. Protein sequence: CASSLPGYDEQFF.

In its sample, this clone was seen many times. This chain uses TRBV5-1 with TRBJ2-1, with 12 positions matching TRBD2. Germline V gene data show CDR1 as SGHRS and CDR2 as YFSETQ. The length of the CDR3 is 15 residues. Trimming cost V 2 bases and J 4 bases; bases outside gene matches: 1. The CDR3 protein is CASSFGLAGYNEQFF. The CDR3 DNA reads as TGCGCCAGCAGCTTCGGACTAGCGGGGTACAATGAGCAGTTCTTC.

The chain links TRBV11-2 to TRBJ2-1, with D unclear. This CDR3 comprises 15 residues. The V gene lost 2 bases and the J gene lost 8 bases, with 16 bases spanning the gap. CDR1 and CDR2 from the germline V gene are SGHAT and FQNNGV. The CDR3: CASSLRIDRQDEQFF. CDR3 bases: TGTGCCAGCAGCTTAAGAATAGACCGGCAAGATGAGCAGTTCTTC.

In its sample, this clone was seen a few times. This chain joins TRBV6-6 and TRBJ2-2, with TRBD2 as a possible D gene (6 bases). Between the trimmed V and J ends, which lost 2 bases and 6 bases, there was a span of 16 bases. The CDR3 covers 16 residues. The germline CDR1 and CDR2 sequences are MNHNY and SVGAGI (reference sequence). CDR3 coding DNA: TGTGCCAGCAGTTACGGGGGAGGAAGAAGGTCCGGGGAGCTGTTTTTT. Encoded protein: CASSYGGGRRSGELFF.

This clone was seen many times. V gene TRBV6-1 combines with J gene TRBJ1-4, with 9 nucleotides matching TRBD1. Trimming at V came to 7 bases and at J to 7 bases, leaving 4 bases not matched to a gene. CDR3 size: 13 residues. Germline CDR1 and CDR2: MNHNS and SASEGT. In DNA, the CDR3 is TGTGCCAGCACGACAGGGGGTTTTGAAAAACTGTTTTTT. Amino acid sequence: CASTTGGFEKLFF.

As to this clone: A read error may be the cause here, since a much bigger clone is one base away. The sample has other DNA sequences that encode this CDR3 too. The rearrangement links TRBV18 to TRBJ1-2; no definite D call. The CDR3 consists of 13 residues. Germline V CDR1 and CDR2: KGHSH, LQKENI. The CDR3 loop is CASSPTGWLGYFF. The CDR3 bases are TGTGCCAGCTCACCGACGGGGTGGCTAGGGTACTTCTTC.

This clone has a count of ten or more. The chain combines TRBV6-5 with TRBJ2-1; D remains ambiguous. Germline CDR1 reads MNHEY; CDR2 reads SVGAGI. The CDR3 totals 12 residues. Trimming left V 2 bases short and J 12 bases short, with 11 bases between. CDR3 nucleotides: TGTGCCAGCAGTTACCGAGGCGGACCGCAGTTCTTC. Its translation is CASSYRGGPQFF.

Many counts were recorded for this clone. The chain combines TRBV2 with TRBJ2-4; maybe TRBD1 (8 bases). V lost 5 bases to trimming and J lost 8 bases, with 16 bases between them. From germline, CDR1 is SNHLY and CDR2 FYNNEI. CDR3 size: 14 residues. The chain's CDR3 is CASSLTGGGYIQYF. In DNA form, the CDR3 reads TGTGCCAGCAGTCTAACAGGGGGAGGGTACATTCAGTACTTC.

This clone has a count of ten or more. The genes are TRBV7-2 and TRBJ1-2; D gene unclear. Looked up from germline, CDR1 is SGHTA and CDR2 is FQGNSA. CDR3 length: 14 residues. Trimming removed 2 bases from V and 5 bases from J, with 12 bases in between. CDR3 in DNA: TGTGCCAGCAGCTTAAACCAGGCGGGTTATGGCTACACCTTC. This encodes CASSLNQAGYGYTF.

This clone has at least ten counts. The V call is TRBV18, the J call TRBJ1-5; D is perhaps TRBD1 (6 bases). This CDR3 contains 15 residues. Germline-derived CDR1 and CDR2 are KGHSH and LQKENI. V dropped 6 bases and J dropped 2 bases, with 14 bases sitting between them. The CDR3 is CASSRSGAGNQPQHF. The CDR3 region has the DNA TGTGCCAGCTCGCGGTCGGGGGCTGGCAATCAGCCCCAGCATTTT.

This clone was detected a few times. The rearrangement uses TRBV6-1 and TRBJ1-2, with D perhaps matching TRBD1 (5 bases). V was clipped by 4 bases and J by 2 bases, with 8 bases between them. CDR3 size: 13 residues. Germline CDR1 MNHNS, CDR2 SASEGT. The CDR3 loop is CASSVRDNYGYTF. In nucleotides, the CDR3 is TGTGCCAGCAGTGTCCGGGACAACTATGGCTACACCTTC.

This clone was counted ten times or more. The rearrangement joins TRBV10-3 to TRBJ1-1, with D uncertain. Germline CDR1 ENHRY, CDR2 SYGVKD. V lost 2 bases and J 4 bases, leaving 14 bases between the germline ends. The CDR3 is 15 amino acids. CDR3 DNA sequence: TGTGCCATCAGTGAGGGGCTTCAACTAGGCACTGAAGCTTTCTTT. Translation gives CAISEGLQLGTEAFF.

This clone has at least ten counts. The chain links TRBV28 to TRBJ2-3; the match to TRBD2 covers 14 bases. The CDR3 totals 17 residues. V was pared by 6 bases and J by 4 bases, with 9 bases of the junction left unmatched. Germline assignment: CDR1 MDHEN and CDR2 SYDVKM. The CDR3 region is CASSPGLAGDRSDTQYF. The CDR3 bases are TGTGCCAGCAGCCCGGGACTAGCGGGAGATCGGTCAGATACGCAGTATTTT.